This T cell receptor beta chain was captured in a study of molecular identifiers for immune sequencing clone quantification listed by TCRdb under 2018. A note on the overall study: For a replicate experiment, the RNA from either 20,000 or 100,000 naive CD8 T cells was divided into five aliquots, and four of those aliquots went on to sequencing. CD8 T cells were used in a methods study to benchmark molecular-identifier clustering-based TCR repertoire sequencing (MIDCIRS) and TCR RNA copy counting.

This clonotype was recorded at least ten times. Its binding antigen is unknown. There are no base qualities to consult, and no much larger clone falls within one base. Paper-wide results and their limitations: Spiked-in Jurkat TCR RNA (roughly 10 copies' worth), which is not part of the donor repertoire, was contained in the naive libraries. Spiked-in Jurkat TCR RNA equivalent to a single cell was reported to be detectable even among fewer than 1.2 million naive CD8 T cells. In CMV-specific effector cells, clones with more than 20 RNA copies accounted for over 98% of molecules, whereas in naive cells such clones accounted for under 1%. When barcode sub-clustering was omitted, TCR diversity was inflated by chimeric consensus sequences, with chimeras reaching as high as 47%. Modeling gave roughly 2.9 recovered TCR RNA copies per cell versus about 10 by digital PCR, implying roughly 29% capture efficiency. Highly expanded clone sizes could be underestimated because identical TCR molecules may share a barcode.

The junction carries 12 bases between V and J, which are trimmed by 5 bases and 0 bases respectively. Taken from cysteine to phenylalanine, the CDR3 has 15 residues. Only the CDR3 DNA is retained, 45 bases long and in frame from the first base. The CDR1 and CDR2 encoded by the germline V gene are SNHLY and FYNNEI. Libraries of naive CD8 T cells were generated from roughly 20,000 to 1,000,000 sorted cells, with 10%, 30% or 50% of the purified RNA used. Naive CD8 T cells, defined as CD8+CD4-CCR7+CD45RA+, were FACS-sorted into RLT Plus buffer on a BD FACSAria II. Detection sensitivity was tested by spiking Jurkat RNA equal to some 11 TCR copies' worth into samples containing about 20,000-1,100,000 naive CD8 T cells. Enrichment of CD8 T cells was done with RosetteSep CD8+ T Cell Enrichment Cocktail plus Ficoll-Paque, and ACK red cell lysis came afterward. Libraries were built with PCR. Sequenced on a NextSeq 500. Bulk TCR libraries were made following a previously described method, with the TCR primers given in Table S5. Total RNA was purified with the Qiagen AllPrep DNA/RNA kit. Before analysis, reads from multiple sequencing runs of the same library were pooled. Per the original workflow: Reads were retained only if an exact TCR constant sequence was present, and the retained reads were trimmed to 150 nt and grouped according to their 12-nt molecular barcodes. Reads within each barcode group were sub-clustered using a 15% Levenshtein threshold, and quality-weighted consensus sequences were constructed for each RNA molecule. Non-functional sequences were discarded, and so were lower-count sequences lying one edit away from another sequence. On the basis of fitting two negative binomial distributions, barcode sub-clusters with fewer than 20% of the maximum read count were discarded. Starting from the raw public reads, TCRdb applied fastp trimming at Q25, assembled clones with MiXCR and retained in-frame beta chains. Every entry covers one CDR3 protein and lists the most common genes and DNA from its rows. TCRdb, not the authors, supplied the V and J calls. A total of approximately 590,000 distinct CDR3 sequences appear in this sample, roughly 27% of them only once. The ten largest clones add up to 0.6% to 0.9% of the sample.

The receptor comes from a human donor in good health. Some libraries in this study had Jurkat cell RNA spiked in. The sequencing input was naive CD8+ T cells from blood, with Jurkat cell RNA spiked in. The sample's cell subset or site label, in plain terms: FACS-sorted CD8+CD4-CCR7+CD45RA+ naive T cells. This receptor chain uses TRBV2 and TRBJ2-3; no confident D gene assignment can be made. For the CDR3, the sequence is CASSLDGSSTDTQYF. Here is the DNA: TGTGCCAGCAGTCTGGACGGTTCTAGCACAGATACGCAGTATTTT.